This entry features one T cell receptor beta chain sequence. As yet, its antigen is unknown. This record comes from a study of cytomegalovirus exposure and HLA in healthy donors. For the study at large: Earlier, some 170 million T cells were analyzed, and about 100 million unique TCR beta sequences were found among them. Study-wide results and limits: It was assumed in the presence/absence analyses that sequencing depth was roughly uniform across donors. In an earlier analysis, most TCR beta V segments were productive about 87% or about 30% of the time.

CDR1 and CDR2 from the germline V gene are SGHRS and YFSETQ. V dropped 0 bases and J dropped 8 bases, with 14 bases sitting between them. There are 14 residues in the CDR3. Researchers ran the PCR with 60 Vbeta and 13 Jbeta primers. Libraries were prepared by immunoSEQ multiplex PCR; TCRdb keeps only in-frame clonotypes and omits some of them. The data hold around 170,000 clones, with approximately 88% observed a single time. The V and J genes are TRBV5-1 and TRBJ1-2; weak D call: TRBD1 (5 bases). This TCR came from a woman younger than 35 in good health and CMV-seronegative. Sequences were obtained from PBMCs. The CDR3 loop reads CASSLETVRWGYTF. CDR3 bases: TGCGCCAGCAGCTTGGAGACAGTGAGATGGGGCTACACCTTC.